This T cell receptor beta chain was observed in a study of spatial heterogeneity in lung cancer. The wider study: At a median of about two years after resection, follow-up PBMC samples were sequenced when available.

Each CDR3 protein is one row after TCRdb ran MiXCR on the 5' RACE reads. The sample carries around 98,000 distinct CDR3 sequences, approximately 19% recorded once. Time point noted: blood at routine non-recurrence follow-up after resection. A few counts support this clonotype. Its target is not known. Whole-study results and caveats: Tumor TCRs that were ubiquitous and expanded showed up in blood more at resection than follow-up.

The V end was cut by 4 bases, the J end by 1 base, with 10 bases between. This CDR3 contains 14 residues. Looked up from germline, CDR1 is SEHNR and CDR2 is FQNEAQ (reference sequence). The source material was PBMCs, sampled at follow-up. The rearrangement links TRBV7-9 to TRBJ1-1, with D perhaps TRBD1 (5 bases). The receptor's source is a male donor with early-stage non-small cell lung cancer. CDR3 in amino acids: CASSSGTGNTEAFF. The CDR3 DNA follows: TGTGCCAGCAGCTCCGGGACTGGGAACACTGAAGCTTTCTTT.